The subject of this entry is one TCR beta chain. Only in-frame clones appear in the TCRdb table, and some are missing; sequencing was by immunoSEQ multiplex PCR. The sample includes about 680,000 clones, 89% of them seen just once. Documented treatment: roughly 20 received Ad26.COV2.S at low or high dose, single or two shots; about 5 received placebo; per-sample allocation not given. Sampling was performed 63 days after the first vaccine or placebo injection. The V gene's germline CDR1 is KGHSH and CDR2 LQKENI. The CDR3 totals 15 residues. Trimming took off 6 bases at V and 4 bases at J, with 17 bases between the two ends. This sample is drawn from a study of Ad26.COV2.S vaccination and SARS-CoV-2 variants. At the level of the study: Enrolled in COV1001, the donor was in the Ad26.COV2.S trial arm, which received the vaccine.

The chain couples TRBV18 to TRBJ2-3, with a weak D call TRBD2 (6 bases). The clonotype originates from a person between 18 and 65 years old who received the Ad26.COV2.S COVID-19 vaccine or a placebo. The sample here was peripheral blood, taken in a trial of Ad26.COV2.S vaccine versus placebo. The CDR3 is CASSPDYAPADTQYF. The CDR3 DNA sequence: TGTGCCAGCTCCCCGGACTATGCCCCGGCAGATACGCAGTATTTT. Combining the CDR3 with reference TRBV18 and TRBJ2-3 gives the whole variable domain NAGVMQNPRHLVRRRGQEARLRCSPMKGHSHVYWYRQLPEEGLKFMVYLQKENIIDESGMPKERFSAEFPKEGPSILRIQQVVRGDSAAYFCASSPDYAPADTQYFGPGTRLTVL.